This T cell receptor (beta chain) was sequenced during a study of T-cell reconstitution after alpha-beta-depleted transplantation in children. Worth noting for this clonotype: Its specificity is unknown.

Points from the study as a whole: Alpha-beta T cells about two months after transplant reportedly derived from several hundred expanded graft clones.

The TCRbeta library was prepared with unique molecular identifiers. Via MiXCR, TCRdb re-called the PCR reads, giving one row per CDR3 protein. The table has 130,000 or so distinct CDR3 sequences, 9.5% to 10% seen once; the top ten hold less than 25%. The TCR was taken from a girl under three years old who had a stem cell transplant for combined immunodeficiency, so the T cells may come from the graft donor. The sample in question was PBMCs, mostly from graft donor cells, obtained 180 days after TCRalphabeta/CD19-depleted stem cell transplant.

The CDR3 is CASSLEVGQVGFSNTGELFF. The CDR3 bases are TGCGCCAGCAGCTTGGAGGTCGGACAGGTGGGATTCTCGAACACCGGGGAGCTGTTTTTT. The chain has TRBV5-1 and TRBJ2-2; TRBD1 aligns across 7 bases. J lost 0 bases, V lost 0 bases, and 14 bases had no gene match. The CDR3 sequence is 20 residues long. Per germline, CDR1 SGHRS and CDR2 YFSETQ.